Listed below are T cell receptor beta chains from one sample, sequenced in a study of blood T cell repertoires in COVID-19. Using immunoSEQ multiplex PCR, the repertoire was profiled, and TCRdb retains in-frame clones only, with some absent. The data contain 220,000 or so clones, approximately 80% of them seen just once; the ten biggest clones take up just under 20%. What was sequenced was peripheral blood. The receptors shown here come from a man under 40 with active or convalescent COVID-19. CDR3s include the opening cysteine and the closing phenylalanine or tryptophan. The D gene is left open where the match is weak. Some rows have no size entry. The others give once, few or many, or a class for an expanded clone.

J,D,length,V,size,CDR3,DNA
TRBJ1-4,NA,15,TRBV27,NA,CASSSYRAHNEKLFF,TGTGCCAGCAGTTCCTACAGGGCCCATAATGAAAAACTGTTTTTT
TRBJ1-2,NA,15,TRBV19,NA,CASSIPGAGERGYTF,TGTGCCAGTAGTATCCCCGGGGCAGGGGAGCGCGGCTACACCTTC
TRBJ1-2,NA,16,TRBV5-6,NA,CASSAWTQTVGVGYTF,TGTGCCAGCAGCGCCTGGACACAGACCGTGGGTGTTGGCTACACCTTC
TRBJ2-3,NA,13,TRBV3-1/TRBV3-2,NA,CAARGASTDTQYF,TGTGCCGCTCGGGGAGCCTCCACAGATACGCAGTATTTT
TRBJ2-7,NA,13,TRBV21-1,few,CASSKGTGYEQYF,TGTGCCAGCAGCAAAGGGACAGGGTACGAGCAGTACTTC
TRBJ2-7,TRBD2,14,TRBV27,NA,CASSSSGTSYEQYF,TGTGCCAGCAGTTCTAGCGGGACCTCCTACGAGCAGTACTTC
TRBJ1-2,NA,13,TRBV30,NA,CAWNLGGAGGYTF,TGTGCCTGGAACCTGGGAGGTGCGGGGGGCTACACCTTC
TRBJ2-1,NA,14,TRBV18,NA,CASSPPDSYNEQFF,TGTGCCAGCTCACCTCCGGACAGCTACAATGAGCAGTTCTTC
TRBJ2-1,TRBD2,17,TRBV19,NA,CASSMGTSGSFDNEQFF,TGTGCCAGTAGTATGGGGACTAGCGGGAGTTTCGACAATGAGCAGTTCTTC
TRBJ2-3,TRBD2,11,TRBV29-1,NA,CSVPGGDTQYF,TGCAGCGTTCCGGGGGGAGATACGCAGTATTTT
TRBJ2-3,NA,19,TRBV21-1,NA,CASSLRGLAGYLGTDTQYF,TGTGCCAGCAGCCTGCGGGGTCTAGCGGGTTACCTAGGCACAGATACGCAGTATTTT
TRBJ2-5,TRBD1,14,TRBV5-1,NA,CASSFGGRGETQYF,TGCGCCAGCAGCTTTGGAGGCAGGGGGGAGACCCAGTACTTC